Listed below are T cell receptor beta chains from one sample, sequenced in a study of pediatric ulcerative colitis. Data came from immunoSEQ multiplex PCR; TCRdb stores just in-frame clones and leaves some out. The table records about 60,000 clones, around 86% of them present only once. Material for sequencing was blood. All receptors come from a boy between 5 and 17 years old who was a control in a study of pediatric ulcerative colitis. Each CDR3 is given without its conserved first and last residue. Fields, in order: V gene, J gene, CDR3 length, CDR3 protein.

>TRBV7-3|TRBJ2-1|13
ASSLTGQGTHEQF
>TRBV4-3|TRBJ2-3|19
ASSQPPHGQGWDPYTDTQY
>TRBV11-3|TRBJ1-1|11
ASSSGVNTEAF
>TRBV28|TRBJ2-6|15
ASFEGQGSSGANVLT
>TRBV2|TRBJ2-7|15
ASSELGRTVPSYEQY
>TRBV28|TRBJ2-6|13
ASSLLGSGANVLT
>TRBV6-4|TRBJ2-2|12
ASSEQGDTGELF
>TRBV18|TRBJ2-7|13
ASSPSGTGKFEQY
>TRBV18|TRBJ1-1|13
ASSLEQGWNTEAF
>TRBV19|TRBJ1-1|12
ASCLGTGPTEAF
>TRBV9|TRBJ2-3|14
ASSVGVGTSTDTQY
>TRBV7-3|TRBJ2-3|17
ASSPASDLIRGTTDTQY
>TRBV2|TRBJ1-3|14
ASSDRAGKTGNTIY
>TRBV4-1|TRBJ2-7|14
ASSRFTSGSSYEQY
>TRBV7-9|TRBJ2-7|12
ASSFLQGSYEQY
>TRBV7-8|TRBJ2-1|14
ASSLWTSGSDNEQF
>TRBV11-2|TRBJ1-5|12
ASSLDEGSQPQH
>TRBV4-2|TRBJ2-3|15
ASSPGGGLGGTDTQY
>TRBV5-1|TRBJ1-1|13
ASSLSWDRGSEAF
>TRBV15|TRBJ2-1|13
ATSRVAGGPDEQF
>TRBV11-2|TRBJ1-2|10
ASSLGASGYT
>TRBV6-1|TRBJ2-3|11
ASSETTLDTQY
>TRBV7-3|TRBJ2-7|12
ASSPVGVWHEQY
>TRBV7-2|TRBJ1-6|11
ASSPSPDSPLH
>TRBV5-6|TRBJ2-3|9
ASSLSDTQY
>TRBV7-9|TRBJ2-4|17
ASSLDEGGFLVAKNIQY
>TRBV6-6|TRBJ1-2|12
ASSHINTNYGYT
>TRBV27|TRBJ2-7|14
ASSPSGGLSSYEQY
>TRBV12-5|TRBJ2-1|13
ASGPNDSLYNEQF
>TRBV6-5|TRBJ1-5|13
ASSPGFGASQPQH
>TRBV5-1|TRBJ2-7|13
ASSLGAGREGQQY
>TRBV29-1|TRBJ2-1|11
SAGKRRDNEQF
>TRBV6-5|TRBJ2-1|9
ASSRGNEQF
>TRBV9|TRBJ2-2|14
ASSVQREGNTGELF
>TRBV6-5|TRBJ2-7|12
ASSPGGAGVEQY
>TRBV28|TRBJ2-1|12
ASRPVEGLFEQF
>TRBV19|TRBJ2-7|13
ASSSLAESSYEQY
>TRBV18|TRBJ1-4|12
ASSPGSTNEKLF
>TRBV29-1|TRBJ2-1|11
SVERLTYNEQF
>TRBV7-3|TRBJ2-3|16
ASSSPWTERTSTDTQY
>TRBV7-8|TRBJ2-1|13
ASSLYRDSYNEQF
>TRBV11-2|TRBJ1-1|12
ASSADRVWPEAF
>TRBV19|TRBJ2-5|11
ASSVRDSETQY